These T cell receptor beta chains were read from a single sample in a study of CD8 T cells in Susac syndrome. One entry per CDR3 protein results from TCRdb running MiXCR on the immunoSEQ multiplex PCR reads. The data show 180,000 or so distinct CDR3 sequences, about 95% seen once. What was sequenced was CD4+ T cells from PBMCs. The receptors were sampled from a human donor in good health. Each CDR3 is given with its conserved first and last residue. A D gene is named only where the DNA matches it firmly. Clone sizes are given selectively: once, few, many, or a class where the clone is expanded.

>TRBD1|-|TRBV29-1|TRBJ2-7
TGCAGCGTTGGGACAGGGTGGTACGAGCAGTACTTC
CSVGTGWYEQYF
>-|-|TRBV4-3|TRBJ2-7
TGCGCCAGCAGCCAATTCCAAGGGGGAGGCGAGCAGTACTTC
CASSQFQGGGEQYF
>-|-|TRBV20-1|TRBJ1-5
TGCAGTGCTATCCCTGACAGCCATCAGCCCCAGCATTTT
CSAIPDSHQPQHF
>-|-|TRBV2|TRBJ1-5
TGTGCCAGCTTGGGGGACATCGGGGCAGGGCAGCCCCAGCATTTT
CASLGDIGAGQPQHF
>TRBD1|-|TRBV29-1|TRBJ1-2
TGCAGCGTGCCCAAGGGGGCGCGGGACTATGGCTACACCTTC
CSVPKGARDYGYTF
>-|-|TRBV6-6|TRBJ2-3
TGTGCCAGCGGTCCTCGGGATACGCAGTATTTT
CASGPRDTQYF
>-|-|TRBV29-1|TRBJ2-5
TGCAGCGTTGATGAGGGGTCAGAGACCCAGTACTTC
CSVDEGSETQYF
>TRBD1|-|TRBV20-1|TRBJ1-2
TGCAGTGCTAGGGGGACAGGGTCCAACTATGGCTACACCTTC
CSARGTGSNYGYTF
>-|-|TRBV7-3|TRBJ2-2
TGTGCCAGCAGCTGGACCGGGACACCGAACACCGGGGAGCTGTTTTTT
CASSWTGTPNTGELFF
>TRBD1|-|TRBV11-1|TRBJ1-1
TGTGCCAGCAGCCTTCCGGGACAGGGAAGGGTCACTGAAGCTTTCTTT
CASSLPGQGRVTEAFF
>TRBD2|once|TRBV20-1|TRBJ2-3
TGCAGTGCTCCTAAGGGGCTAGCGGGGGGCATCTTCACAGATACGCAGTATTTT
CSAPKGLAGGIFTDTQYF
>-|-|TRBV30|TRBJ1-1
TGTGCCTGGAGTGTAGACAGCAACACTGAAGCTTTCTTT
CAWSVDSNTEAFF
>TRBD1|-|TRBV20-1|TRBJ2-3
TGCAGTGCCCCGAACGTTGGACAGGGGTCAGATACGCAGTATTTT
CSAPNVGQGSDTQYF
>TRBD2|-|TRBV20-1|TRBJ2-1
TGCAGTGCTAGAGAGTTTCGGGGGGGTCTGAATGAGCAGTTCTTC
CSAREFRGGLNEQFF
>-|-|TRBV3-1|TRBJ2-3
TGTGCCAGCAGCAACACAGATACGCAGTATTTT
CASSNTDTQYF
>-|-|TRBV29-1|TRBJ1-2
TGCAGCGTTTGGTACCGGACGGATCATGGCTACACCTTC
CSVWYRTDHGYTF
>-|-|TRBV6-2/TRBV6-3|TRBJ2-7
TGTGCCAGCAGAGGGACCTCCAGCTCCTACGAGCAGTACTTC
CASRGTSSSYEQYF
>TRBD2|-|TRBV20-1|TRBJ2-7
TGCAGTGCCAGGACTAGCGGGGGCGAGCAGTACTTC
CSARTSGGEQYF
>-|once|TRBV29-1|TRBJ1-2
TGCAGCGTTGAAGTCGGCAGGGTCTATGGCTACACCTTC
CSVEVGRVYGYTF
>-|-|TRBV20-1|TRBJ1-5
TGCAGTGCCCGAAGGGACTTCAATCAGCCCCAGCATTTT
CSARRDFNQPQHF
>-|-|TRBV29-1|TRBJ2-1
TGCAGCGTTGCTGACTACAATGAGCAGTTCTTC
CSVADYNEQFF
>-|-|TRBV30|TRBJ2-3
TGTGCCTGGAGTGTCCAAAGGCCATCCACAGATACGCAGTATTTT
CAWSVQRPSTDTQYF
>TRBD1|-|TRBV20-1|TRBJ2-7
TGCAGTGCTGCTGACAGGGGGCTTGTGCAGTACTTC
CSAADRGLVQYF
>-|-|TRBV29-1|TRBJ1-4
TGCAGCGTCGCACAGGGTGGTGATGAAAAACTGTTTTTT
CSVAQGGDEKLFF
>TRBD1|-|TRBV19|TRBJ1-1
TGTGCCAGTAATCCGGACAGGGCATTCACTGAAGCTTTCTTT
CASNPDRAFTEAFF
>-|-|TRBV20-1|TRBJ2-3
TGCAGTGCTAGATTTGAGGGGAGCACAGATACGCAGTATTTT
CSARFEGSTDTQYF
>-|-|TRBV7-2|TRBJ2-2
TGTGCCAGCAGCTTATTGCCGGGGGACACCGGGGAGCTGTTTTTT
CASSLLPGDTGELFF
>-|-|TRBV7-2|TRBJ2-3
TGTGCCAGCAGCGTTCGAAGGGGCCGGGTCACAGATACGCAGTATTTT
CASSVRRGRVTDTQYF
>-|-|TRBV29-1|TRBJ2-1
TGCAGCGTTGAAAGGGGACTCTCGGAGCAGTTCTTC
CSVERGLSEQFF
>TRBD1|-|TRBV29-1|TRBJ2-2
TGCAGCGTTGAAGAACAGGGGGCGGTCGGGGAGCTGTTTTTT
CSVEEQGAVGELFF
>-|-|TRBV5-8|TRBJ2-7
TGTGCCAGCAGCCCCCCAGGCGTCCTACTTCCCTACGAGCAGTACTTC
CASSPPGVLLPYEQYF
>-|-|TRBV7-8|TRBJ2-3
TGTGCCAGCAGCTTGGGCGGGGCCCTCGGAGATACGCAGTATTTT
CASSLGGALGDTQYF
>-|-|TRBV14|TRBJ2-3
TGTGCCAGCAGAAGGACTAGCACAGATACGCAGTATTTT
CASRRTSTDTQYF
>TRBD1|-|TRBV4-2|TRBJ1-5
TGTGCCAGCAGCCAGACAGGGAAGGAGCAGCCCCAGCATTTT
CASSQTGKEQPQHF
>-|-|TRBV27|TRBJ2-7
TGTGCCAGCAGTTTATCAGGCCAGGTCTACGAGCAGTACTTC
CASSLSGQVYEQYF
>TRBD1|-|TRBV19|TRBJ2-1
TGTGCCAGTAGGAAGGACAGGGGCTTCTACAATGAGCAGTTCTTC
CASRKDRGFYNEQFF
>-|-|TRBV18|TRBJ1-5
TGTGCCAGCTCACCCCCCGGCGGTGGAGGGGTCTATAGCAATCAGCCCCAGCATTTT
CASSPPGGGGVYSNQPQHF
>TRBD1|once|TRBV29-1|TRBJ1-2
TGCAGCGGACAGGGTTCGACTGGCTACACCTTC
CSGQGSTGYTF
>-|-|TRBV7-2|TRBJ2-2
TGTGCCAGCAGCTTAATCCAGGCCGGGGAGCTGTTTTTT
CASSLIQAGELFF
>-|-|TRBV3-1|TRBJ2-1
TGTGCCAGCAGCTTGCCGGGTCCCCTGGTTGGTGAGCAGTTCTTC
CASSLPGPLVGEQFF